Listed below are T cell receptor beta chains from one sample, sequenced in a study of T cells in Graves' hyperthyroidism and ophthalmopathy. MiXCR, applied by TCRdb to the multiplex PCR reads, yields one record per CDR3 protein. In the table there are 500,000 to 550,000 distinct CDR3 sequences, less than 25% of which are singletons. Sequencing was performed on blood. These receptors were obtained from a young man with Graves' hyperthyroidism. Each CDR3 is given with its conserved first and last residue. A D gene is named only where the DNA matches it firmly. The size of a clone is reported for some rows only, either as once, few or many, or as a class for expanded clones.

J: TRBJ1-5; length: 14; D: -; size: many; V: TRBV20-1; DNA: TGCAGTGCTAGAGATTTGGCAGGCAATCAGCCCCAGCATTTT; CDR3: CSARDLAGNQPQHF
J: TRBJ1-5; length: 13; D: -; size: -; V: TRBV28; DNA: TGTGCCAGCAGTTCCATATTCGATCAGCCCCAGCATTTT; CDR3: CASSSIFDQPQHF
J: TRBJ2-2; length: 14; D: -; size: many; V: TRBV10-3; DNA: TGTGCCATCAGTGAGGGCGCGCTCACCGGGGAGCTGTTTTTT; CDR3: CAISEGALTGELFF
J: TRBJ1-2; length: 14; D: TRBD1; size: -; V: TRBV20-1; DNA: TGCAGTGCTAGAGATGACGGACAGGGAATTAACTACACCTTC; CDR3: CSARDDGQGINYTF
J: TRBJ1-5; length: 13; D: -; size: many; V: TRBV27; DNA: TGTGCCAGCAGTTTATCGTGGGGTCAGCCCCAGCATTTT; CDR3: CASSLSWGQPQHF
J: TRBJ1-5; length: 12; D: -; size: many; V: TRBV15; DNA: TGTGCCACCAGCAGAGATTTTCAGCCCCAGCATTTT; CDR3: CATSRDFQPQHF
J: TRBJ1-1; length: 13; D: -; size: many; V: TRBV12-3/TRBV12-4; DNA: TGTGCCAGCAGTTTTTACGGTAACGCTGAAGCTTTCTTT; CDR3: CASSFYGNAEAFF
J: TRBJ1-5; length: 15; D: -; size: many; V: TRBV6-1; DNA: TGTGCCAGCAGGGGCTACCGGGACATTGGGCAGCCCCAGCATTTT; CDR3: CASRGYRDIGQPQHF
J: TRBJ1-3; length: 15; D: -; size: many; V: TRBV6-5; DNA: TGTGCCAGCAGTTACTCGAAGGGGCCTGGAAACACCATATATTTT; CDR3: CASSYSKGPGNTIYF
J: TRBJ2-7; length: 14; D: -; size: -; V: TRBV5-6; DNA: TGTGCCAGCAGCGGGCCCGAACGATGGTACGAGCAGTACTTC; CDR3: CASSGPERWYEQYF
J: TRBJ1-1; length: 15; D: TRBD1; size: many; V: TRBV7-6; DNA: TGTGCCAGCAGCTCCCTGGACAGGGGGAACACTGAAGCTTTCTTT; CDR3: CASSSLDRGNTEAFF
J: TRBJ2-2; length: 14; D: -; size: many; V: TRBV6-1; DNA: TGTGCCAGCAGCCCGGGTTTCGTCACCGGGGAGCTGTTTTTT; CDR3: CASSPGFVTGELFF
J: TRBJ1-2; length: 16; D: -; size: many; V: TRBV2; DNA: TGTGCCAGCAGCTTCGGGACGAGAGGTCCCCACTATGGCTACACCTTC; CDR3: CASSFGTRGPHYGYTF
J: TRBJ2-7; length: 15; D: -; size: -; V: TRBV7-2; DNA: TGTGCCAGCAGCTTAGTGGGCGGAAATCGGTACGAGCAGTACTTC; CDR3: CASSLVGGNRYEQYF
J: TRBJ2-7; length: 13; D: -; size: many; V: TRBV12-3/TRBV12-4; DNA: TGTGCCAGCAACACGGAAGGAACCGACGAGCAGTACTTC; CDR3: CASNTEGTDEQYF
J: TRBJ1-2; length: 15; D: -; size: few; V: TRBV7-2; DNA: TGTGCCAGCAGCTTACCCCAGAGAGCTAACTATGGCTACACCTTC; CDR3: CASSLPQRANYGYTF
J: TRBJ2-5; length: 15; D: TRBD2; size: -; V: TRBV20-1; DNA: TGCAGTGCTAAACTCAGCGGGAGGGCCGGGGAGACCCAGTACTTC; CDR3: CSAKLSGRAGETQYF
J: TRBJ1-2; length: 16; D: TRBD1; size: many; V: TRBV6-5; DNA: TGTGCCAGCAGGGCGACAGGGATCCGTTTGAACTATGGCTACACCTTC; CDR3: CASRATGIRLNYGYTF
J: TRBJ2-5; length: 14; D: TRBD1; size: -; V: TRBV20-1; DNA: TGCAGTGCTATAAGGCAGGGGGTCCAAGAGACCCAGTACTTC; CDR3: CSAIRQGVQETQYF
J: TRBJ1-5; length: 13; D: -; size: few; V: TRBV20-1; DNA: TGCAGTGCCCAGCGACCAGGCAATCAGCCCCAGCATTTT; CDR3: CSAQRPGNQPQHF
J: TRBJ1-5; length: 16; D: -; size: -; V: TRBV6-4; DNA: TGTGCCACCCAGACTAGCGGGACCTCTGCTAGGGAGCCCCAGCATTTT; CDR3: CATQTSGTSAREPQHF
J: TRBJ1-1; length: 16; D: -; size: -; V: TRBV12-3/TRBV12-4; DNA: TGTGCCAGCAGTTTAGCGGAGTGGGTTGGGTTGACTGAAGCTTTCTTT; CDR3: CASSLAEWVGLTEAFF
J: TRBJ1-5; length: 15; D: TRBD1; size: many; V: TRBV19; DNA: TGTGCCAGTAGTATCGGGACAGTTGGTTATCAGCCCCAGCATTTT; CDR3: CASSIGTVGYQPQHF
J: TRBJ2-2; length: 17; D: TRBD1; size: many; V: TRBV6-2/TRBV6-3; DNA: TGTGCCAGCAGAACCGGGACAGCCTTCGCGAACACCGGGGAGCTGTTTTTT; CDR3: CASRTGTAFANTGELFF
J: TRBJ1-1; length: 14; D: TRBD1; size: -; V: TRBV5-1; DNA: TGCGCCAGCAGCACAGGGGACGACTACACTGAAGCTTTCTTT; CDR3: CASSTGDDYTEAFF
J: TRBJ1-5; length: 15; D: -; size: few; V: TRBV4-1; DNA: TGCGCCAGCAGCCAAGATTTAGCGAGCAATCAGCCCCAGCATTTT; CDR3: CASSQDLASNQPQHF
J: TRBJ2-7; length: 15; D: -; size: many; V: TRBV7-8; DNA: TGTGCCAGCAGCTACCTGGCGCACGGGGGCGACGAGCAGTACTTC; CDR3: CASSYLAHGGDEQYF
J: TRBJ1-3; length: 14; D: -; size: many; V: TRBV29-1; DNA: TGCAGCGTTGGTCAGGGGACCTCTGGAAACACCATATATTTT; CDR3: CSVGQGTSGNTIYF
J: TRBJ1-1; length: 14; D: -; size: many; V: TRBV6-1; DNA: TGTGCCAGCGACATCGGGAGAGGGGGCACTGAAGCTTTCTTT; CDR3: CASDIGRGGTEAFF
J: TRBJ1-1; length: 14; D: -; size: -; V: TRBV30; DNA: TGTGCCTGGAGTGTGAGGGGGGTGAACACTGAAGCTTTCTTT; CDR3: CAWSVRGVNTEAFF
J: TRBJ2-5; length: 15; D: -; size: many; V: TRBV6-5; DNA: TGTGCCAGCAGTTACTCAGCAGGACTCCAAGAGACCCAGTACTTC; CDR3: CASSYSAGLQETQYF
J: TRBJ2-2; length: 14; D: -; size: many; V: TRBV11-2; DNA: TGTGCCAGCAGCCCCTCGGGGGTCACCGGGGAGCTGTTTTTT; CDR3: CASSPSGVTGELFF
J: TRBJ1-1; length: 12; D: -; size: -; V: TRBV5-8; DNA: TGTGCCAGCAGCTCGCTATACTCTGAAGCTTTCTTT; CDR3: CASSSLYSEAFF
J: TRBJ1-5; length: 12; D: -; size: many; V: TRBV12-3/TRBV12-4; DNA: TGTGCCAGCAGTCTGACAGAAGATCCCCAGCATTTT; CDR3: CASSLTEDPQHF
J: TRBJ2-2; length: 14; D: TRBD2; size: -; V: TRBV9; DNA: TGTGCCAGCAGCGTGGGGGGGTGGACCGGGGAGCTGTTTTTT; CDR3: CASSVGGWTGELFF
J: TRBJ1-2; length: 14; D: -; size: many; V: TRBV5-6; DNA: TGTGCCAGCAGCTTGGGAGACAGCCTCTATGGCTACACCTTC; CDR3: CASSLGDSLYGYTF
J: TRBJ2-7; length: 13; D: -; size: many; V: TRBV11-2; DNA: TGTGCCAGCAGCTTGGTCACCAACTACGAGCAGTACTTC; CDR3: CASSLVTNYEQYF
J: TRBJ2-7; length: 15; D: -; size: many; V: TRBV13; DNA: TGTGCCAGCAGCTTCAAGGCTGCCGGAGTTTACGAGCAGTACTTC; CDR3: CASSFKAAGVYEQYF
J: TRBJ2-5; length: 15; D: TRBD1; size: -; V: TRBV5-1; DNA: TGCGCCAGCTGCCTGACAGGGGGCATCCAAGAGACCCAGTACTTC; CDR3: CASCLTGGIQETQYF
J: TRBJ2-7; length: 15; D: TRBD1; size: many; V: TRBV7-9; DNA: TGTGCCAGCAGCGCCCGGGACAGGGCCTCCTACGAGCAGTACTTC; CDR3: CASSARDRASYEQYF
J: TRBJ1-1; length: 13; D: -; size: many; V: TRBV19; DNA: TGTGCCAGTATAGGGCAGCCGAACACTGAAGCTTTCTTT; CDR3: CASIGQPNTEAFF
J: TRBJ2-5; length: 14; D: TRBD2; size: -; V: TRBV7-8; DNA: TGTGCCAGCATAGGGGGACTAGCGGGGGAGACCCAGTACTTC; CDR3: CASIGGLAGETQYF
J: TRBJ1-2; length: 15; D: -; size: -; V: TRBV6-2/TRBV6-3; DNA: TGTGCCAGCAGCACGGGACCGGCGGGCGACTATGGCTACACCTTC; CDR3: CASSTGPAGDYGYTF
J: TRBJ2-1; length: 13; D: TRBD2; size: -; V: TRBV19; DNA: TGTGCCAGTAGTAGCGGGGGCTACAATGAGCAGTTCTTC; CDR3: CASSSGGYNEQFF
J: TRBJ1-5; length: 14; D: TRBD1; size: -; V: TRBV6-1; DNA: TGTGCCAGCAGTGATCAGGGGGCTAACCAGCCCCAGCATTTT; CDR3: CASSDQGANQPQHF
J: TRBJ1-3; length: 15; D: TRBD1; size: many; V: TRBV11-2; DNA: TGTGCCAGCAGCCGACGGACAGGGGTTGGAAACACCATATATTTT; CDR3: CASSRRTGVGNTIYF